These T cell receptor beta chains were read from a single sample in a study of a mutant IDH1 vaccine in newly diagnosed glioma. Sequencing used immunoSEQ multiplex PCR; TCRdb keeps in-frame clones, though not all of them. The data show about 35,000 clones, about four fifths seen once. Specimen: peripheral blood mononuclear cells (PBMCs), collected from a glioma patient treated with radiotherapy, temozolomide or both. These TCRs come from a man between 50 and 59 years old with glioma. Some clones in this sample may be carry-over from other donors' samples. Both conserved end residues are part of each CDR3. The D gene is left open where the match is weak. Not all rows give a size; the values are once, few, many and, for expanded clones, a class.

length	V	J	D	size	CDR3	DNA
14	TRBV14	TRBJ2-5	TRBD1	-	CASSQRDRGKTQYF	TGTGCCAGCAGCCAAAGGGACAGGGGAAAGACCCAGTACTTC
13	TRBV7-6	TRBJ1-1	TRBD1	-	CASRTGENTEAFF	TGTGCCAGCAGGACAGGGGAGAACACTGAAGCTTTCTTT
14	TRBV5-4	TRBJ1-4	-	-	CASSQDPINEKLFF	TGTGCCAGCAGTCAAGACCCGATTAATGAAAAACTGTTTTTT
12	TRBV11-2	TRBJ1-2	-	-	CASSLAGAGYTF	TGTGCCAGCAGCTTAGCGGGGGCGGGCTACACCTTC
11	TRBV10-3	TRBJ2-1	-	-	CAIGVLPEQFF	TGTGCCATCGGGGTTTTACCTGAGCAGTTCTTC
14	TRBV19	TRBJ2-7	TRBD2	few	CASSNSGSSYEQYF	TGTGCCAGTAGTAATAGCGGGAGCTCCTACGAGCAGTACTTC
12	TRBV6-6	TRBJ1-5	-	medium-sized	CASRRGDQPQHF	TGTGCCAGCAGAAGAGGGGATCAGCCCCAGCATTTT
11	TRBV23-1	TRBJ1-5	-	-	CASSHTQPQHF	TGCGCCAGCAGTCATACTCAGCCCCAGCATTTT
16	TRBV6-6	TRBJ2-6	-	-	CASHLPGVSGANVLTF	TGTGCCAGCCACCTCCCAGGAGTCTCTGGGGCCAACGTCCTGACTTTC
13	TRBV25-1	TRBJ1-5	-	few	CASSEVSNQPQHF	TGTGCCAGCAGTGAAGTCAGCAATCAGCCCCAGCATTTT
12	TRBV28	TRBJ1-2	-	once	CATTEGEYGYTF	TGTGCCACCACGGAAGGGGAGTACGGCTACACCTTC
15	TRBV7-9	TRBJ1-3	TRBD1	-	CASSLTGTGINTIYF	TGTGCCAGCAGCCTTACCGGGACAGGTATCAACACCATATATTTT
16	TRBV19	TRBJ2-2	TRBD2	-	CASSIRAGGPTGELFF	TGTGCCAGTAGTATTCGAGCGGGAGGACCCACCGGGGAGCTGTTTTTT
13	TRBV29-1	TRBJ2-5	-	few	CSGGAGPQETQYF	TGCAGCGGGGGGGCGGGGCCACAAGAGACCCAGTACTTC
15	TRBV14	TRBJ2-1	-	-	CASSQDLGAANEQFF	TGTGCCAGCAGCCAAGATCTCGGGGCGGCCAATGAGCAGTTCTTC
16	TRBV28	TRBJ2-7	-	-	CASSFIGTVSSYEQYF	TGTGCCAGCAGTTTTATCGGGACTGTCAGCTCCTACGAGCAGTACTTC
14	TRBV27	TRBJ2-1	-	-	CASSTDRMGNEQFF	TGTGCCAGCAGTACCGACAGGATGGGCAATGAGCAGTTCTTC
17	TRBV9	TRBJ2-1	-	-	CASSRGTGASELREQFF	TGTGCCAGCAGCAGAGGTACCGGGGCTAGCGAGTTACGGGAGCAGTTCTTC
13	TRBV7-2	TRBJ1-2	-	-	CASSLGWNYGYTF	TGTGCCAGCAGCTTAGGTTGGAACTATGGCTACACCTTC
16	TRBV18	TRBJ1-5	TRBD1	-	CASSPGQGISNQPQHF	TGTGCCAGCTCGCCCGGACAGGGAATTAGCAATCAGCCCCAGCATTTT
15	TRBV6-5	TRBJ2-1	TRBD2	-	CASSLGTSGGNEQFF	TGTGCCAGCAGTTTGGGGACTAGCGGAGGGAATGAGCAGTTCTTC
14	TRBV6-4	TRBJ2-3	-	few	CASSPGEVKDTQYF	TGTGCCAGCAGTCCGGGGGAGGTCAAAGATACGCAGTATTTT
16	TRBV5-1	TRBJ1-4	TRBD1	few	CASSNQGAGTNEKLFF	TGCGCCAGCAGTAACCAGGGGGCTGGGACTAATGAAAAACTGTTTTTT
14	TRBV11-3	TRBJ1-1	TRBD1	-	CASSISRGGTEAFF	TGTGCCAGCAGCATTAGCAGGGGGGGAACTGAAGCTTTCTTT
14	TRBV30	TRBJ2-1	TRBD2	-	CAWGKAGIYNEQFF	TGTGCCTGGGGGAAAGCGGGGATCTACAATGAGCAGTTCTTC
14	TRBV9	TRBJ2-5	-	-	CASSVGSGGETQYF	TGTGCCAGCAGCGTAGGATCCGGTGGGGAGACCCAGTACTTC